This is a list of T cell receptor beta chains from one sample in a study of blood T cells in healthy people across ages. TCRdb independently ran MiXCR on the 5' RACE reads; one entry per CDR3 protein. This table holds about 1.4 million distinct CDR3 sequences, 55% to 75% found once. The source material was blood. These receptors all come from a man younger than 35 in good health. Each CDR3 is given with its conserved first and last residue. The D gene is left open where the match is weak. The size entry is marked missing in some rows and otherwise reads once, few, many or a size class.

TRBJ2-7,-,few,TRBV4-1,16,CASSQIAGASSYEQYF,TGCGCCAGCAGCCAAATCGCAGGGGCCAGCTCCTACGAGCAGTACTTC
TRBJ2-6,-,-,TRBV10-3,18,CAIMGLGQGFSGANVLTF,TGTGCCATCATGGGTCTGGGACAAGGTTTCTCTGGGGCCAACGTCCTGACTTTC
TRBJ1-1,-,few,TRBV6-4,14,CASSPSGGITEAFF,TGTGCCAGCAGTCCCTCGGGCGGAATCACTGAAGCTTTCTTT
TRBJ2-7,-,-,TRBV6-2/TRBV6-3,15,CASSYGALLLWEQYF,TGTGCCAGCAGTTACGGCGCACTTCTTCTATGGGAGCAGTACTTC
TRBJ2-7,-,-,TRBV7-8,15,CASSSGRQPSYEQYF,TGTGCCAGCAGCTCGGGACGGCAACCTTCCTACGAGCAGTACTTC
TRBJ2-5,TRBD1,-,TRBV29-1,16,CSVEVSYRGLEEAQYF,TGCAGCGTTGAAGTATCGTACAGGGGGCTTGAAGAGGCCCAGTACTTC
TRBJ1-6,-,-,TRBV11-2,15,CASSLLAQGNSPLHF,TGTGCCAGCAGCTTATTGGCACAGGGTAATTCACCCCTCCACTTT
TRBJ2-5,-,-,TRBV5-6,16,CASSLRLIGIVETQYF,TGTGCCAGCAGCTTGAGGCTGATCGGGATCGTAGAGACCCAGTACTTC
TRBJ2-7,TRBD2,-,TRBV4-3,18,CASSQDTSPGLPPYEQYF,TGCGCCAGCAGCCAAGATACCTCTCCGGGACTACCGCCCTACGAGCAGTACTTC
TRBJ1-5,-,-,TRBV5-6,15,CASSRMTVSNQPQHF,TGTGCCAGCAGCCGGATGACAGTTAGCAATCAGCCCCAGCATTTT
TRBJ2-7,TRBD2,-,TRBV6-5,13,CASSRSLAYEQYF,TGTGCCAGCAGCCGTTCACTAGCGTACGAGCAGTACTTC
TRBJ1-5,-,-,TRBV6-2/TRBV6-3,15,CASSTGQREDQPQHF,TGTGCCAGCAGCACAGGACAGAGGGAAGATCAGCCCCAGCATTTT
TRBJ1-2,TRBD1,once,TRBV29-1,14,CSVERTGSPYGYTF,TGCAGCGTTGAGCGGACAGGGAGCCCCTATGGCTACACCTTC
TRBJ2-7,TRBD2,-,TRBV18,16,CASSPPTSGRLYEQYF,TGTGCCAGCTCACCACCTACTAGCGGGAGGTTGTACGAGCAGTACTTC
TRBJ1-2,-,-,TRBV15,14,CATSPQRQSYGYTF,TGTGCCACCAGCCCACAGAGACAGTCCTATGGCTACACCTTC
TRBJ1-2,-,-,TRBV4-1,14,CASRVTGVNYGYTF,TGCGCCAGCAGGGTGACGGGGGTAAACTATGGCTACACCTTC
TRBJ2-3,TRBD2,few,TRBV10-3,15,CAISLAGESSDTQYF,TGTGCCATCAGTCTAGCGGGAGAATCCTCAGATACGCAGTATTTT
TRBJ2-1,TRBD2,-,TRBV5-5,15,CASRLLAATGNEQFF,TGTGCCAGCAGGTTACTAGCGGCAACGGGCAATGAGCAGTTCTTC
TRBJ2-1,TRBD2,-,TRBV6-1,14,CASTPGLGYNEQFF,TGTGCCAGTACTCCGGGACTAGGGTACAATGAGCAGTTCTTC
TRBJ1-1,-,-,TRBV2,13,CASRRTAGTEAFF,TGTGCCAGCAGGAGGACAGCGGGCACTGAAGCTTTCTTT
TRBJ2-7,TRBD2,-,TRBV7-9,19,CASSRGGLAGTSLTYEQYF,TGTGCCAGCAGCCGAGGTGGACTAGCGGGAACGAGCCTAACCTACGAGCAGTACTTC
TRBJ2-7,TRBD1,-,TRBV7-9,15,CASSLAGTGSHEQYF,TGTGCCAGCAGCTTGGCCGGGACAGGGTCCCACGAGCAGTACTTC
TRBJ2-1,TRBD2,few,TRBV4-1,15,CASSQRGDLYNEQFF,TGCGCCAGCAGCCAACGGGGGGATCTCTACAATGAGCAGTTCTTC
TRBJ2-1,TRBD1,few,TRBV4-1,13,CASSRGQGDEQFF,TGCGCCAGCAGCCGTGGACAGGGGGATGAGCAGTTCTTC
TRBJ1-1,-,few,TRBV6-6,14,CASRTSALNTEAFF,TGTGCCAGCAGGACGTCAGCTCTGAACACTGAAGCTTTCTTT
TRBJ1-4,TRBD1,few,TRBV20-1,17,CSATSYRGRSANEKLFF,TGCAGTGCCACAAGTTACAGGGGGCGATCGGCTAATGAAAAACTGTTTTTT
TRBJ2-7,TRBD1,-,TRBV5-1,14,CASSFLRQGDEQYF,TGCGCCAGCAGCTTTCTCAGACAGGGCGACGAGCAGTACTTC
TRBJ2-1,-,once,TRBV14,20,CASSQDWGLFSMGSGNEQFF,TGTGCCAGCAGCCAAGATTGGGGGCTTTTCTCCATGGGTTCGGGCAATGAGCAGTTCTTC
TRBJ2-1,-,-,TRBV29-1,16,CSVEVYFGSPYNEQFF,TGCAGCGTTGAAGTTTATTTCGGGAGCCCGTACAATGAGCAGTTCTTC
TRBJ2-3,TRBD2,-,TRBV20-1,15,CSAIHLAGVTDTQYF,TGCAGTGCTATACACCTAGCGGGAGTAACAGATACGCAGTATTTT
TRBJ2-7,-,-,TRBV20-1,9,CSASPEQYF,TGCAGTGCTAGTCCCGAGCAGTACTTC
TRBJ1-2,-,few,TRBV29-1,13,CSVAGRRNYGYTF,TGCAGCGTTGCGGGCAGAAGGAACTATGGCTACACCTTC
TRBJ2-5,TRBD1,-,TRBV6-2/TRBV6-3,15,CASSPMTGPQETQYF,TGTGCCAGCAGTCCTATGACAGGGCCCCAAGAGACCCAGTACTTC
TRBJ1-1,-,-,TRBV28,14,CASSLWQTNTEAFF,TGTGCCAGCAGTTTATGGCAGACCAACACTGAAGCTTTCTTT
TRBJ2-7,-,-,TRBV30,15,CAWSVGWVGSYEQYF,TGTGCCTGGAGTGTAGGGTGGGTAGGCTCCTACGAGCAGTACTTC
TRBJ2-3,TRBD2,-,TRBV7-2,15,CASSLRLAGGRTQYF,TGTGCCAGCAGCTTAAGACTAGCGGGAGGAAGGACGCAGTATTTT
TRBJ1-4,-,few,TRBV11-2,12,CASRRNNEKLFF,TGTGCCAGCAGACGAAACAATGAAAAACTGTTTTTT
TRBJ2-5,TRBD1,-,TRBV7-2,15,CASSIGGQGNNEQYF,TGTGCCAGCAGCATTGGGGGACAGGGAAACAATGAGCAGTACTTC
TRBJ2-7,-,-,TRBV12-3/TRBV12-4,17,CTSSLIGEGRSSYEQYF,TGTACCAGCAGTTTAATTGGCGAGGGAAGGAGCTCCTACGAGCAGTACTTC
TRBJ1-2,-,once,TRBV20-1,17,CSARDWGQEITNYGYTF,TGCAGTGCTAGAGATTGGGGCCAGGAGATTACTAACTATGGCTACACCTTC
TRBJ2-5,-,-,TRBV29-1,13,CSAGGSSQETQYF,TGCAGCGCGGGGGGCAGCTCGCAAGAGACCCAGTACTTC
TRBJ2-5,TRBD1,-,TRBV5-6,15,CASSSGTGRQETQYF,TGTGCCAGCAGCTCCGGGACAGGGCGCCAAGAGACCCAGTACTTC
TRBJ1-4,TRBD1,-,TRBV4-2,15,CASSQGQGQREKLFF,TGTGCCAGCAGCCAAGGACAGGGTCAGCGAGAAAAACTGTTTTTT
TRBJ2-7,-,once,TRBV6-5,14,CASSYGRLHYEQYF,TGTGCCAGCAGTTATGGCAGACTCCACTACGAGCAGTACTTC
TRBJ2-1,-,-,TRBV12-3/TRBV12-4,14,CASSFEGVGNEQFF,TGTGCCAGCAGTTTTGAGGGAGTAGGAAATGAGCAGTTCTTC
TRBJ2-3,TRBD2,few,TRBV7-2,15,CASSLAAGRTDTQYF,TGTGCCAGCAGCTTAGCAGCGGGACGCACAGATACGCAGTATTTT
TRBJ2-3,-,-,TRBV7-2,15,CASSLVETGGDTQYF,TGTGCCAGCAGCTTAGTGGAGACAGGAGGAGATACGCAGTATTTT
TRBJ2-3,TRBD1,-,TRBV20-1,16,CSARKFLTGSTDTQYF,TGCAGTGCTAGAAAATTCCTGACAGGGAGCACAGATACGCAGTATTTT
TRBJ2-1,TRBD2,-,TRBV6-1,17,CASSNTGLAARYNEQFF,TGTGCCAGCAGCAATACGGGACTAGCGGCCCGATACAATGAGCAGTTCTTC
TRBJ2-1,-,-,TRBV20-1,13,CSASQGSYNEQFF,TGCAGTGCTAGCCAGGGTTCCTACAATGAGCAGTTCTTC
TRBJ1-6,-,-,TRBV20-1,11,CSADLGSPLHF,TGCAGTGCCGACCTTGGTTCACCCCTCCACTTT
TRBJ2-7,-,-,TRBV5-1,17,CASSVGTAPRGTRQQYF,TGCGCCAGCAGCGTTGGGACCGCACCCAGGGGGACTAGACAGCAGTACTTC
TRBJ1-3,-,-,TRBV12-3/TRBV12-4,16,CASTPGQSISGNTIYF,TGTGCCAGCACCCCCGGTCAGTCCATAAGTGGAAACACCATATATTTT
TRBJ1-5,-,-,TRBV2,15,CASSGQAYDNQPQHF,TGTGCCAGCAGTGGACAGGCCTACGACAATCAGCCCCAGCATTTT
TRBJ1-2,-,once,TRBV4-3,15,CASSEGREANYGYTF,TGCGCCAGCAGCGAAGGAAGGGAAGCTAACTATGGCTACACCTTC
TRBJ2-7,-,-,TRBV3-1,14,CASRSRQVPYEQYF,TGTGCCAGCAGGTCCCGGCAGGTCCCCTACGAGCAGTACTTC
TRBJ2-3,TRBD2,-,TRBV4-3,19,CASSHRASGGSRSTDTQYF,TGCGCCAGCAGCCACAGAGCAAGCGGGGGCTCCAGATCCACAGATACGCAGTATTTT
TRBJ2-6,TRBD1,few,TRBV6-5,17,CASSYWDRRSGANVLTF,TGTGCCAGCAGTTACTGGGACAGACGCTCTGGGGCCAACGTCCTGACTTTC
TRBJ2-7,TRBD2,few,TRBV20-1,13,CSANREGRNEQYF,TGCAGTGCTAACCGGGAGGGCCGAAACGAGCAGTACTTC
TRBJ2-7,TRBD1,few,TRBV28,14,CASTEQGAGYEQYF,TGTGCCAGCACTGAACAGGGGGCTGGCTACGAGCAGTACTTC